The clone carrying this T cell receptor beta chain was observed at least ten times. Antigen specificity is unknown. Authors of the study amplified TCR beta CDR3 regions from RNA transcripts. The primer set for the first-round RT-PCR of the TCR CDR3 was HTBI. TCRdb redid the calling of the multiplex PCR reads with MiXCR, one entry per CDR3 protein. This sample has more than 300,000 distinct CDR3 sequences; approximately 15% occur once, and the top ten carry 20%. The sample belongs to a study of T cells in Graves' hyperthyroidism and ophthalmopathy. Whole-study results and caveats: Most clonotypes expanded in the thyroid (above 0.001) were also present in blood.

The receptor's source is a woman in her 30s with Graves' ophthalmopathy. The sequenced sample was blood.

The CDR3 here is CASIGGSGNQPQHF. DNA of the CDR3: TGTGCCAGCATTGGGGGATCTGGAAATCAGCCCCAGCATTTT. The chain carries TRBV6-1 and TRBJ1-5, with a weak D call TRBD1 (5 bases). With 7 bases removed from V and 4 bases from J, the gap between germline ends came to 14 bases. This CDR3 spans 14 amino acids. Per the germline V gene, CDR1 is MNHNS and CDR2 is SASEGT.